Listed below are T cell receptor beta chains from one sample, sequenced in a study of CD8+CD57+ T cells in acquired aplastic anemia. TCRdb used MiXCR to reprocess the reads, holding one entry per CDR3 protein. This sample yields about 160,000 distinct CDR3 sequences, of which 65% to 75% are seen a single time; approximately 48% belongs to the top ten. The sample taken for sequencing was sorted CD4+, CD8+, or CD8+CD57+ T cells (not recorded which) from PBMCs. Every receptor here comes from a human donor with aplastic anemia. Both conserved end residues are part of each CDR3. Fields, in order: J gene, V gene, CDR3 protein.

j_call: TRBJ1-2
v_call: TRBV2
cdr3_aa: CASSEARVNYGYTF

j_call: TRBJ1-5
v_call: TRBV19
cdr3_aa: CASSIRGPGQGSNQPQHF

j_call: TRBJ2-7
v_call: TRBV6-1
cdr3_aa: CASTGTLTYEQYF

j_call: TRBJ2-2
v_call: TRBV10-1
cdr3_aa: CASSSAGASTGELFF

j_call: TRBJ1-1
v_call: TRBV20-1
cdr3_aa: CSAFGGMNTEAFF

j_call: TRBJ1-4
v_call: TRBV29-1
cdr3_aa: CSALSGEKLFF

j_call: TRBJ1-2
v_call: TRBV7-3
cdr3_aa: CASSPSGVTVGNYGYTF

j_call: TRBJ1-6
v_call: TRBV10-1
cdr3_aa: CASSALKNSPLHF

j_call: TRBJ2-3
v_call: TRBV7-3
cdr3_aa: CASSLIPGGLLDTQYF

j_call: TRBJ1-2
v_call: TRBV15
cdr3_aa: CATSGGGGYGYTF

j_call: TRBJ2-7
v_call: TRBV9
cdr3_aa: CASSSGTTIWQYF

j_call: TRBJ1-5
v_call: TRBV29-1
cdr3_aa: CSVSRGVGQPQHF

j_call: TRBJ1-6
v_call: TRBV7-2
cdr3_aa: CASSKLNLSPLHF

j_call: TRBJ2-7
v_call: TRBV6-5
cdr3_aa: CASSNHQGGYEQYF

j_call: TRBJ2-7
v_call: TRBV15
cdr3_aa: CATRAAGGSYEQYF

j_call: TRBJ2-7
v_call: TRBV7-8
cdr3_aa: CASSPHGGNEQYF

j_call: TRBJ2-5
v_call: TRBV10-1
cdr3_aa: CASSPSWGGDQETQYF

j_call: TRBJ2-1
v_call: TRBV24-1
cdr3_aa: CATSDFTGTNEQFF

j_call: TRBJ1-2
v_call: TRBV15
cdr3_aa: CATSRDRGTGVPYGYTF

j_call: TRBJ2-1
v_call: TRBV4-1
cdr3_aa: CASSFKQGLSYNEQFF

j_call: TRBJ1-1
v_call: TRBV7-3
cdr3_aa: CASGRLPNTEAFF

j_call: TRBJ2-3
v_call: TRBV7-2
cdr3_aa: CVSSRVGGADTQYF

j_call: TRBJ2-7
v_call: TRBV7-3
cdr3_aa: CASSRQGASDEQYF

j_call: TRBJ2-1
v_call: TRBV24-1
cdr3_aa: CATSDTTQRGGGNEQFF

j_call: TRBJ2-1
v_call: TRBV11-1
cdr3_aa: CASSIPPIYEQFF

j_call: TRBJ2-5
v_call: TRBV2
cdr3_aa: CASTKDRGGTETQYF

j_call: TRBJ2-5
v_call: TRBV12-3/TRBV12-4
cdr3_aa: CASSLLVEETQYF

j_call: TRBJ2-3
v_call: TRBV9
cdr3_aa: CASSVTPAAPDTQYF

j_call: TRBJ2-3
v_call: TRBV7-6
cdr3_aa: CASSLGRHLTDTQYF

j_call: TRBJ2-1
v_call: TRBV9
cdr3_aa: CASVPATSGGRSEQFF

j_call: TRBJ1-1
v_call: TRBV5-1
cdr3_aa: CASSFGDRAFF

j_call: TRBJ2-1
v_call: TRBV10-2
cdr3_aa: CASNGTPGTSGPDEQFF

j_call: TRBJ1-5
v_call: TRBV19
cdr3_aa: CASSTDREHQPQHF

j_call: TRBJ2-7
v_call: TRBV20-1
cdr3_aa: CSSVPLAGGPIYF

j_call: TRBJ2-5
v_call: TRBV27
cdr3_aa: CASSLSWGGSSQETQYF

j_call: TRBJ2-7
v_call: TRBV7-6
cdr3_aa: CASSSGPGGYEQYF

j_call: TRBJ2-6
v_call: TRBV24-1
cdr3_aa: CATSDSIPSGANVLTF

j_call: TRBJ2-7
v_call: TRBV7-2
cdr3_aa: CASRRDLGGEQYF

j_call: TRBJ2-1
v_call: TRBV7-7
cdr3_aa: CASSLSLNGIDEQFF

j_call: TRBJ2-5
v_call: TRBV5-1
cdr3_aa: CASSVGGMETQYF

j_call: TRBJ1-1
v_call: TRBV9
cdr3_aa: CASSPQGGGANTEAFF

j_call: TRBJ1-5
v_call: TRBV7-2
cdr3_aa: CASRTGGTNQPQHF